The 27 T cell receptor beta chains given below trace back to one sample, sequenced in a study of T cell clonotyping in hematopoietic cell transplantation. Sequencing was performed with immunoSEQ multiplex PCR; in TCRdb, only in-frame clones are kept and a portion is missing. The table records 5,000 or so clones, about 93% of them present only once. Sequences were derived from PBMCs, sampled 180 days after allogeneic stem cell transplant. These receptors all stem from a male patient aged 55 to 69 who had an allogeneic stem cell transplant from a related donor, so the T cells may come from the graft donor. Some clones in this sample may be carry-over from other donors' samples.

The chain uses TRBV7-2 and TRBJ2-7, with TRBD2 as a possible D gene (5 bases). Per the germline V gene, CDR1 is SGHTA and CDR2 is FQGNSA. The CDR3 totals 17 residues. Trimming stripped 0 bases from V and 2 bases from J, with 17 bases between. The CDR3 DNA sequence: TGTGCCAGCAGCTTAGCCAGGACGAGGGCCAGAACCTACGAGCAGTACTTC. This codes for CASSLARTRARTYEQYF.

The genes are TRBV25-1 and TRBJ1-1; maybe TRBD1 (5 bases). The germline V and J ends were trimmed by 3 bases and 4 bases, with 6 bases remaining between them. Germline lookup yields CDR1 MGHDK and CDR2 SYGVNS. This CDR3 contains 12 residues. In DNA, the CDR3 is TGTGCCAGCAGTGAGGGGACCACTGAAGCTTTCTTT. Encoded protein: CASSEGTTEAFF.

The V call is TRBV7-9, the J call TRBJ2-7, with a weak D call TRBD1 (6 bases). This CDR3 has 15 residues. From germline, CDR1 is SEHNR and CDR2 FQNEAQ (reference sequence). Trimming took off 7 bases at V and 2 bases at J, with 18 bases between the two ends. CDR3 in amino acids: CASMAWGPEPYEQYF. The DNA of the CDR3 is TGTGCCAGCATGGCCTGGGGGCCGGAACCCTACGAGCAGTACTTC.

This sequence joins TRBV5-1 and TRBJ2-3; possibly TRBD1 or TRBD2 for D (5 bases each). Per the germline V gene, CDR1 is SGHRS and CDR2 is YFSETQ. V dropped 5 bases and J dropped 4 bases, with 14 bases sitting between them. The CDR3 runs 14 residues. Written as DNA, the CDR3 is TGCGCCAGCAGGACTTGGGGGTCGTCAGATACGCAGTATTTT. Its protein product is CASRTWGSSDTQYF.

The J gene is TRBJ1-5, the V gene TRBV25-1; a possible D gene is TRBD1 (5 bases). This CDR3 spans 16 amino acids. CDR1 is MGHDK and CDR2 is SYGVNS in the germline V gene. V was shortened by 4 bases and J by 6 bases, with 19 bases between the two germline ends. Here the CDR3 DNA reads TGTGCCAGCAGTGTTCAATTACAGGAAGCAAGTCAGCCCCAGCATTTT. This sequence encodes CASSVQLQEASQPQHF. The whole variable domain, remainder taken from reference TRBV25-1 and TRBJ1-5, is EADIYQTPRYLVIGTGKKITLECSQTMGHDKMYWYQQDPGMELHLIHYSYGVNSTEKGDLSSESTVSRIRTEHFPLTLESARPSHTSQYLCASSVQLQEASQPQHFGDGTRLSIL.

The chain employs TRBV29-1 and TRBJ1-1; D might be TRBD1 (5 bases). This CDR3 is built from 12 residues. The germline gives CDR1 SQVTM, CDR2 ANQGSEA. Trimming took off 4 bases at V and 4 bases at J, with 10 bases between the two ends. The CDR3 protein is CSVGGESTEAFF. The CDR3 DNA sequence: TGCAGCGTTGGGGGGGAGAGCACTGAAGCTTTCTTT.

This clone was seen a single time. The chain recombines TRBV6-5 with TRBJ2-1, with 11 bases that match TRBD2. Trimming cost V 4 bases and J 3 bases; bases outside gene matches: 2. The germline CDR1 and CDR2 sequences are MNHEY and SVGAGI. The CDR3 runs to 15 residues. Here the CDR3 DNA reads TGTGCCAGCAGTTCGGGACTAGCGGACTACAATGAGCAGTTCTTC. Translated, it gives CASSSGLADYNEQFF.

This rearrangement joins TRBV5-1 to TRBJ2-1; no definite D call. Germline loops: CDR1 SGHRS, CDR2 YFSETQ. The CDR3 is 14 amino acids. With 0 bases removed from V and 10 bases from J, the gap between germline ends came to 14 bases. The CDR3 nucleotides are TGCGCCAGCAGCTTGGACGGCCGAAATTGGGAGCAGTTCTTC. Amino acids: CASSLDGRNWEQFF.

Here the CDR3 DNA reads TGCAGCGTCCAAGCAGAGACCCAGTACTTC. This gives the protein CSVQAETQYF. This chain uses TRBV29-1 with TRBJ2-5; unclear D gene. This CDR3 spans 10 amino acids. The V end lost 6 bases, the J end lost 4 bases, and 6 bases lay between the germline ends. In germline, CDR1 is SQVTM, CDR2 ANQGSEA.

The CDR3 DNA reads as TGTGCCTGGAGTAGGGCAGTCTACGAGCAGTACTTC. This codes for CAWSRAVYEQYF. This chain uses TRBV30 with TRBJ2-7; D call uncertain. CDR3 length: 12 residues. V lost 2 bases to trimming and J lost 3 bases, with 8 bases between them. The germline V gene encodes CDR1 GTSNPN and CDR2 SVGIG (reference sequence).

V gene TRBV2 combines with J gene TRBJ2-7; no reliable D call. The germline V gene has CDR1 SNHLY and CDR2 FYNNEI. CDR3 length: 14 residues. Trimming pared 0 bases from V and 1 base from J, leaving 7 bases between. CDR3 protein: CASSEALRSYEQYF. The CDR3 DNA sequence: TGTGCCAGCAGTGAAGCCCTCAGGTCCTACGAGCAGTACTTC.

V and J are TRBV29-1 and TRBJ2-3; either TRBD1 or TRBD2 may fit D (5 bases each). Trimming stripped 0 bases from V and 4 bases from J, with 11 bases between. Germline values: CDR1 SQVTM, CDR2 ANQGSEA. The CDR3 length is 14 residues. This CDR3 reads CSVEDGWGPDTQYF. The CDR3 DNA reads TGCAGCGTTGAAGATGGGTGGGGACCAGATACGCAGTATTTT.

The chain links TRBV7-8 to TRBJ1-2; D unresolved. Trimming removed 1 base from V and 8 bases from J, with 11 bases in between. Germline lookup yields CDR1 SGHVS and CDR2 FQNEAQ. CDR3 length equals 13 residues. The CDR3 sequence is CASSLGWASGYTF. As DNA, the CDR3 is TGTGCCAGCAGCTTAGGTTGGGCGTCAGGCTACACCTTC.

By its share, this clone is large. V is TRBV6-5 and J is TRBJ1-1; D remains ambiguous. The CDR3 runs to 13 residues. The V end lost 7 bases, the J end lost 5 bases, and 14 bases lay between the germline ends. CDR1 and CDR2 from the germline V gene are MNHEY and SVGAGI. The CDR3 region has the DNA TGTGCCAGCACCTCTTCGGGGATAACTGAAGCTTTCTTT. Residues: CASTSSGITEAFF.

The chain links TRBV29-1 to TRBJ2-1; 9 nucleotides match TRBD1. This CDR3 spans 14 amino acids. J was trimmed by 8 bases and V by 7 bases; bases with no gene match: 12. Per germline, CDR1 SQVTM and CDR2 ANQGSEA. The DNA for the CDR3 is TGCAGCGCTGGGACAGGGAGAGATACAGATGAGCAGTTCTTC. This sequence encodes CSAGTGRDTDEQFF.

This chain connects TRBV4-1 to TRBJ1-4; D may be TRBD1 (5 bases). Trimming removed 1 base from V and 7 bases from J, with 16 bases in between. Germline V lookup: CDR1 MGHRA, CDR2 YSYEKL. CDR3 length equals 16 residues. CDR3 residues: CASSQAVWGEGEKLFF. CDR3 DNA sequence: TGCGCCAGCAGCCAAGCGGTGTGGGGCGAAGGTGAAAAACTGTTTTTT.

The V call is TRBV7-8, the J call TRBJ1-5; D call uncertain. The germline V gene has CDR1 SGHVS and CDR2 FQNEAQ. The CDR3 totals 15 residues. Trimming stripped 0 bases from V and 7 bases from J, with 13 bases between. This chain's CDR3 is CASSLAGGEEQPQHF. CDR3 coding DNA: TGTGCCAGCAGCTTAGCGGGCGGGGAGGAACAGCCCCAGCATTTT.

The chain has TRBV11-3 and TRBJ2-7, with 8 positions matching TRBD1. Looked up from germline, CDR1 is SGHNT and CDR2 is YENEEA. Trimming removed 5 bases from V and 6 bases from J; junction bases left unmatched: 3. The CDR3 sequence is 12 residues long. CDR3 amino acids: CASSPGGSEQYF. CDR3 sequence (DNA): TGTGCCAGCAGCCCAGGGGGCAGCGAGCAGTACTTC. The complete variable domain, with remaining parts taken from reference TRBV11-3 and TRBJ2-7, reads EAGVVQSPRYKIIEKKQPVAFWCNPISGHNTLYWYLQNLGQGPELLIRYENEEAVDDSQLPKDRFSAERLKGVDSTLKIQPAELGDSAVYLCASSPGGSEQYFGPGTRLTVT.

This clone appeared a single time. The chain employs TRBV4-1 and TRBJ1-2; a possible D gene is TRBD1 (6 bases). This CDR3 spans 14 amino acids. Trimming shortened V by 1 base and J by 2 bases, and 8 bases separated the two germline ends. Per germline, CDR1 MGHRA and CDR2 YSYEKL. The CDR3 DNA sequence: TGCGCCAGCAGCCAAGGGACAGAAAACTATGGCTACACCTTC. Translation: CASSQGTENYGYTF.

V is TRBV28 and J is TRBJ1-1, with D maybe TRBD1 (5 bases). The CDR3 covers 16 residues. Trimming cost V 3 bases and J 2 bases, with 16 bases left between them. The germline V gene has CDR1 MDHEN and CDR2 SYDVKM. The CDR3 protein is CASSFTLTGVNTEAFF. The CDR3 DNA follows: TGTGCCAGCAGTTTTACCTTGACGGGGGTAAACACTGAAGCTTTCTTT.

This chain uses TRBV28 with TRBJ2-3, with D unresolved. Trimming took off 7 bases at V and 6 bases at J, with 20 bases between the two ends. This CDR3 region has 15 residues. The germline gives CDR1 MDHEN, CDR2 SYDVKM. CDR3 DNA sequence: TGTGCCAGCAACCCCTCGGGCGCCGGTGAGGATACGCAGTATTTT. Protein product: CASNPSGAGEDTQYF.

This rearrangement joins TRBV5-6 to TRBJ1-2; D remains unclear. Germline CDR1 SGHDT, CDR2 YYEEEE. This CDR3 has 11 amino acids. Trimming stripped 3 bases from V and 4 bases from J, with 4 bases between. The DNA of the CDR3 is TGTGCCAGCAGCTATGTCTATGGCTACACCTTC. This gives the protein CASSYVYGYTF.

This chain joins TRBV6-5 and TRBJ1-2; D may be TRBD1 (5 bases). Germline CDR1 and CDR2: MNHEY and SVGAGI. The V and J ends lost 0 bases and 4 bases respectively, with 9 bases between them. The CDR3 covers 14 residues. The CDR3 loop is CASSYSLGAYGYTF. The CDR3 DNA sequence: TGTGCCAGCAGTTACTCGTTAGGGGCCTATGGCTACACCTTC.

The chain has TRBV7-2 and TRBJ1-1; no firm D call. Trimming removed 5 bases at V and 3 bases at J, with 16 bases between. The germline gives CDR1 SGHTA, CDR2 FQGNSA. The CDR3 extends over 15 amino acids. The CDR3 DNA reads TGTGCCAGCAGCCCTTCCGGAGGAGGTCACACTGAAGCTTTCTTT. Encoded protein: CASSPSGGGHTEAFF.

CDR3 protein: CASSSTLLREFF. CDR3 nucleotides: TGTGCCAGCAGCTCCACCTTACTGAGGGAGTTCTTC. The V gene is TRBV5-6, the J gene TRBJ2-1; tentatively, D is TRBD2 (5 bases). Per the germline V gene, CDR1 is SGHDT and CDR2 is YYEEEE. The germline V and J ends were trimmed by 3 bases and 14 bases, with 15 bases remaining between them. CDR3 size: 12 residues.

The chain joins TRBV20-1 to TRBJ2-3; D gene uncertain. Deletions cut 3 bases from V and 5 bases from J, with 3 bases between. The length of the CDR3 is 10 residues. Germline V gene lookup returns CDR1 DFQATT and CDR2 SNEGSKA (reference sequence). The CDR3 protein is CSASGDTQYF. The CDR3 coding sequence is TGCAGTGCTAGCGGAGATACGCAGTATTTT.

V usage is TRBV11-3 and J usage is TRBJ2-7; perhaps D is TRBD1 or TRBD2 (5 bases each). This CDR3 region has 15 residues. CDR1 is SGHNT and CDR2 is YENEEA in the germline V gene. Trimming took off 5 bases at V and 0 bases at J, with 14 bases between the two ends. This CDR3 is CASSPGTASSYEQYF. DNA of the CDR3: TGTGCCAGCAGCCCCGGGACGGCGAGCTCCTACGAGCAGTACTTC.